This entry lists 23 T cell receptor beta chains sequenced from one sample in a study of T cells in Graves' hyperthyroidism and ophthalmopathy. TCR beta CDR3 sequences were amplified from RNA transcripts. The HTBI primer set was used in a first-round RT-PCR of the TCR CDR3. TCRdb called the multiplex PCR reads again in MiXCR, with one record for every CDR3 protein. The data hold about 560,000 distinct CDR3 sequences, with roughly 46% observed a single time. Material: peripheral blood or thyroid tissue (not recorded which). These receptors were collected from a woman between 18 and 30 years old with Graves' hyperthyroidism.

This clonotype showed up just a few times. The CDR3 loop is CASTPGGIRNSPLHF. The DNA for the CDR3 is TGTGCCAGCACCCCAGGAGGGATAAGGAATTCACCCCTCCACTTT. The chain joins TRBV7-2 to TRBJ1-6; D is ambiguous. Germline CDR1 and CDR2: SGHTA and FQGNSA. CDR3 length: 15 residues. Trimming shortened V by 7 bases and J by 7 bases, and 17 bases separated the two germline ends.

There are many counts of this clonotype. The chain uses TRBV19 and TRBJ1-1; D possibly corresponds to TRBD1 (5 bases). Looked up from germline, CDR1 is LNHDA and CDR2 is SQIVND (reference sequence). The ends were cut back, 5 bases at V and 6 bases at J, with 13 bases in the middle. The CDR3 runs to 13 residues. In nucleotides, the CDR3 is TGTGCCAGTAGTTACCAGGGAGGACCTGAAGCTTTCTTT. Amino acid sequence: CASSYQGGPEAFF.

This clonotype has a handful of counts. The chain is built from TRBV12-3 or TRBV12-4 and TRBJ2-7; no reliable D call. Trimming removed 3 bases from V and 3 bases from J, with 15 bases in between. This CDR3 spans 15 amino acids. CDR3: CASSFLLSPHYEQYF. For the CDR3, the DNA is TGTGCCAGCAGTTTCCTCCTGTCTCCTCACTACGAGCAGTACTTC.

The CDR3 bases are TGTGCCAGCAGGATCCGGGACAGGGGCTACGAGCAGTACTTC. Protein sequence: CASRIRDRGYEQYF. The genes are TRBV2 and TRBJ2-7; TRBD1 aligns across 10 bases. The germline CDR1 and CDR2 sequences are SNHLY and FYNNEI. The CDR3 extends over 14 amino acids. With 6 bases clipped from V and 3 bases from J, the junction kept 5 bases outside the gene matches.

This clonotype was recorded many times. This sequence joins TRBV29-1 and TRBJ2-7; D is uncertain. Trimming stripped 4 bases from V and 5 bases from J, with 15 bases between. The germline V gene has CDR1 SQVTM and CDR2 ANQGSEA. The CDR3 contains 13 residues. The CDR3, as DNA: TGCAGCGTTGCTGAAGTTTGGGGTAACGAGCAGTACTTC. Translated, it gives CSVAEVWGNEQYF.

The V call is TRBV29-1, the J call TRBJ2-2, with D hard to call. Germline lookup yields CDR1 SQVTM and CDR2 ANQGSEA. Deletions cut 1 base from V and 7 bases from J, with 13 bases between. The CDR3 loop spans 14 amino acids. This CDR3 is CSVEVAVGGGELFF. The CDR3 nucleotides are TGCAGCGTTGAAGTGGCAGTCGGTGGCGGGGAGCTGTTTTTT.

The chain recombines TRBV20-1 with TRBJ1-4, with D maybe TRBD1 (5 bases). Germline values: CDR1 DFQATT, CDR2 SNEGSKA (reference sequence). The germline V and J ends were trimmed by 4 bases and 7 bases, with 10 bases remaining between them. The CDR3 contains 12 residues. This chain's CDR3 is CSATGFSEKLFF. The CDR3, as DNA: TGCAGTGCTACAGGGTTTAGTGAAAAACTGTTTTTT.

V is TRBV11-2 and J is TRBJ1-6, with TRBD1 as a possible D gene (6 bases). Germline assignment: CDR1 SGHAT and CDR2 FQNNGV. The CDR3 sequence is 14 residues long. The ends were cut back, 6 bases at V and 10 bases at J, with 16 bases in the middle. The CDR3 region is CASSYQGRRSPLHF. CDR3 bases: TGTGCCAGCAGTTACCAGGGGCGACGATCACCCCTCCACTTT.

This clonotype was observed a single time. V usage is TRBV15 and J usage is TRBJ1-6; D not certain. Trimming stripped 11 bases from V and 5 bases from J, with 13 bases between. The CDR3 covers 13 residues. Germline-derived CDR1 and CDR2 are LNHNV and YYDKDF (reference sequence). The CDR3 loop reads CAWRRGNNSPLHF. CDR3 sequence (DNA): TGTGCCTGGAGGCGGGGTAATAATTCACCCCTCCACTTT.

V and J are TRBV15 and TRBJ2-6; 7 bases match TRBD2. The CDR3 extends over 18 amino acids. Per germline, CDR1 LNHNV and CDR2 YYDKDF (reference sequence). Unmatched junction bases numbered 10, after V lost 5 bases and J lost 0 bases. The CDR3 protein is CATSGTQGGGSGANVLTF. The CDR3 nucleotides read TGTGCCACCAGCGGTACGCAGGGCGGGGGCTCTGGGGCCAACGTCCTGACTTTC.

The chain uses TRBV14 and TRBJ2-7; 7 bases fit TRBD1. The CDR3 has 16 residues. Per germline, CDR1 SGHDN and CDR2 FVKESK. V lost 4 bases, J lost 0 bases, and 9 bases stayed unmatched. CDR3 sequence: CASSRRRDSSSYEQYF. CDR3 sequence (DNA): TGTGCCAGCAGCCGCCGCCGGGACAGCAGCTCCTACGAGCAGTACTTC.

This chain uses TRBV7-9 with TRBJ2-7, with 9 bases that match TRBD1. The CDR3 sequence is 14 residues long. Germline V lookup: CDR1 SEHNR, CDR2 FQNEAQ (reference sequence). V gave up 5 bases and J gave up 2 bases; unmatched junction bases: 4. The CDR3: CASSTGGGTYEQYF. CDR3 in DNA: TGTGCCAGCAGCACAGGGGGCGGAACCTACGAGCAGTACTTC.

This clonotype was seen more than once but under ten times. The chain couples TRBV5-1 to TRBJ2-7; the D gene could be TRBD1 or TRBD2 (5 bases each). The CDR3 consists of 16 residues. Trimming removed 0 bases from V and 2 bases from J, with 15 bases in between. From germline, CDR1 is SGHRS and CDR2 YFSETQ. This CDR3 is CASSLEGSERAYEQYF. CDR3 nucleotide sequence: TGCGCCAGCAGCTTGGAGGGGTCAGAGAGGGCCTACGAGCAGTACTTC.

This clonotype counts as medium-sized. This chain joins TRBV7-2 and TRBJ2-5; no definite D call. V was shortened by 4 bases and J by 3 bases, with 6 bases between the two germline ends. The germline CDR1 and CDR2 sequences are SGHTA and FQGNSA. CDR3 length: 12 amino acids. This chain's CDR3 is CASSSPKETQYF. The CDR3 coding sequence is TGTGCCAGCAGCTCCCCTAAAGAGACCCAGTACTTC.

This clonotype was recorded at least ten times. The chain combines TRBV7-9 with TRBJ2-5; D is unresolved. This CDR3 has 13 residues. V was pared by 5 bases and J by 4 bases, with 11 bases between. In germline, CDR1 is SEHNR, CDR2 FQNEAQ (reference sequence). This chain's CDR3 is CASSPEGRETQYF. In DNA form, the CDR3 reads TGTGCCAGCAGCCCCGAAGGACGAGAGACCCAGTACTTC. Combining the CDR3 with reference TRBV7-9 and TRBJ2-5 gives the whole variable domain DTGVSQNPRHKITKRGQNVTFRCDPISEHNRLYWYRQTLGQGPEFLTYFQNEAQLEKSRLLSDRFSAERPKGSFSTLEIQRTEQGDSAMYLCASSPEGRETQYFGPGTRLLVL.

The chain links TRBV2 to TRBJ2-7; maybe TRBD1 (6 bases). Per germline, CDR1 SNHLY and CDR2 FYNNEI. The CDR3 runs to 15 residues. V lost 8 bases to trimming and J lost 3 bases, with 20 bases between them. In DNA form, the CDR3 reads TGTGCCAGCGCCGACCGACAGGTTTTCAACTACGAGCAGTACTTC. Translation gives CASADRQVFNYEQYF.

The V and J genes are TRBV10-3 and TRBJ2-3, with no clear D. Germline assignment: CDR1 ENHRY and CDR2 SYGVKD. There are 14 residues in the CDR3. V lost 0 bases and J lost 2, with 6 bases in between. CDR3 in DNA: TGTGCCATCAGTGAGTCTCAGGACACAGATACGCAGTATTTT. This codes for CAISESQDTDTQYF.

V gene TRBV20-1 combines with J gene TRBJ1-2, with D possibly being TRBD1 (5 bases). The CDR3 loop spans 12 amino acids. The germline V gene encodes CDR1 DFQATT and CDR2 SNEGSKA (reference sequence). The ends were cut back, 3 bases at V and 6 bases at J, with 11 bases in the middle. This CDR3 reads CSARLGVDGYTF. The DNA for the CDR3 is TGCAGTGCTAGGCTAGGGGTCGATGGCTACACCTTC.

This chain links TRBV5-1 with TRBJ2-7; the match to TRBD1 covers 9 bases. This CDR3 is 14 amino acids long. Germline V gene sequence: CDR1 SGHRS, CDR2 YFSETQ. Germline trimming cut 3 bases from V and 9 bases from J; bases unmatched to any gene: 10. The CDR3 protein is CASSYGTGSGGQYF. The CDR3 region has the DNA TGCGCCAGCAGCTACGGGACAGGGTCCGGAGGGCAGTACTTC.

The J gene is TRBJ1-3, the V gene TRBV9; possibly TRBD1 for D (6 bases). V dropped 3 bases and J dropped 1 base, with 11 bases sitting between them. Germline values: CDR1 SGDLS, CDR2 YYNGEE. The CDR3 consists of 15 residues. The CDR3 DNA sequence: TGTGCCAGCAGCGCGGGGGGGCTTTCTGGAAACACCATATATTTT. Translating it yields CASSAGGLSGNTIYF.

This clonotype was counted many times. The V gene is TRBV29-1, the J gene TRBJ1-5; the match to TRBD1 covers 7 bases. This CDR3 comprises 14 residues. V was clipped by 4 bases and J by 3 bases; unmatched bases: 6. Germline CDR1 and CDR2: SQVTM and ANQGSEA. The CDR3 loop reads CSVVVQGINQPQHF. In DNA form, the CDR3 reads TGCAGCGTTGTTGTACAGGGGATCAATCAGCCCCAGCATTTT.

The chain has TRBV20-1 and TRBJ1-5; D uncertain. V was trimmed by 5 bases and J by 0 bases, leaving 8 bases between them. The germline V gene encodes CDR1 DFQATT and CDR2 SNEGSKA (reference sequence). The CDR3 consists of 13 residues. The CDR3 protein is CSALTDSNQPQHF. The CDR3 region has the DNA TGCAGTGCTCTGACGGATAGCAATCAGCCCCAGCATTTT.

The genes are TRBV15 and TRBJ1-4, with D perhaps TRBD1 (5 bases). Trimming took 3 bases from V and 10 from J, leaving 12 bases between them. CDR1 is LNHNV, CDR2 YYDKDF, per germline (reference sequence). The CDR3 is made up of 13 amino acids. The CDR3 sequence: CATSSPEGRKLFF. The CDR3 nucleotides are TGTGCCACCAGCAGTCCTGAGGGGAGAAAACTGTTTTTT.